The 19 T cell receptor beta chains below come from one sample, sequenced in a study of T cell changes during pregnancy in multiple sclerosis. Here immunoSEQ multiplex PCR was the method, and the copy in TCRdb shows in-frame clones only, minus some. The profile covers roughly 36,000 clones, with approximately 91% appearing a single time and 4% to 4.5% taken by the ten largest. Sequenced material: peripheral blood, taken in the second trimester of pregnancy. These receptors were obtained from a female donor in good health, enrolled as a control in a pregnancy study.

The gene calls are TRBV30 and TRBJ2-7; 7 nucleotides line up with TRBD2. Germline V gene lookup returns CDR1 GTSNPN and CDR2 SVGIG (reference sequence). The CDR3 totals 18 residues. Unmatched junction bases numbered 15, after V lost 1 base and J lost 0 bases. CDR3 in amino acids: CAWSAGAQAGFPSYEQYF. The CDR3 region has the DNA TGTGCCTGGAGTGCCGGAGCCCAAGCGGGATTCCCCTCCTACGAGCAGTACTTC.

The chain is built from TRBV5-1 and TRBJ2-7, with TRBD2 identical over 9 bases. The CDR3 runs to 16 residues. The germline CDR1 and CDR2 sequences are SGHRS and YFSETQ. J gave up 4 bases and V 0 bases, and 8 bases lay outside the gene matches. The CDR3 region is CASSLVVSSGVYEQYF. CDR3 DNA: TGCGCCAGCAGCTTGGTCGTGTCTAGCGGGGTTTACGAGCAGTACTTC.

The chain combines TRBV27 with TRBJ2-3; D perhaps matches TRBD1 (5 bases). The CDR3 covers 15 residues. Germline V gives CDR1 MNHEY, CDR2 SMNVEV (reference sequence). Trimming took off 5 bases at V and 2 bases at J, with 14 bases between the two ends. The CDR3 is CASSTPQGPTDTQYF. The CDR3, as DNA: TGTGCCAGCAGTACCCCCCAGGGCCCCACAGATACGCAGTATTTT.

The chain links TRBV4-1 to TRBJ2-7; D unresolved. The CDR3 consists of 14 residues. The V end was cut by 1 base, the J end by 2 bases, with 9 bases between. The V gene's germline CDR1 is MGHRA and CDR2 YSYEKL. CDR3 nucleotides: TGCGCCAGCAGCCAAGGGGCTGCCACCTACGAGCAGTACTTC. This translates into CASSQGAATYEQYF.

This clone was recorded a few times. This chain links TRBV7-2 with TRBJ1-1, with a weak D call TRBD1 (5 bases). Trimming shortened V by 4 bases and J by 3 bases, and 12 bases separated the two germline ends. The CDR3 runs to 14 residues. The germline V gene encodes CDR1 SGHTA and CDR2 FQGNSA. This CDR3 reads CASSSSYRYTEAFF. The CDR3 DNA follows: TGTGCCAGCAGCTCGTCTTACAGGTACACTGAAGCTTTCTTT. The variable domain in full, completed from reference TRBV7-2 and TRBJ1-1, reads GAGVSQSPSNKVTEKGKDVELRCDPISGHTALYWYRQSLGQGLEFLIYFQGNSAPDKSGLPSDRFSAERTGGSVSTLTIQRTQQEDSAVYLCASSSSYRYTEAFFGQGTRLTVV.

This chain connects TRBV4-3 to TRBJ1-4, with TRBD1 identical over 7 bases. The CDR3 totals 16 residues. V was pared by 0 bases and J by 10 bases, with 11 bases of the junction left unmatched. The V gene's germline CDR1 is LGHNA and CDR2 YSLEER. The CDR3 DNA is TGCGCCAGCAGCCAAGATGGACAGGAAAATAGGGGAAAACTGTTTTTT. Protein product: CASSQDGQENRGKLFF.

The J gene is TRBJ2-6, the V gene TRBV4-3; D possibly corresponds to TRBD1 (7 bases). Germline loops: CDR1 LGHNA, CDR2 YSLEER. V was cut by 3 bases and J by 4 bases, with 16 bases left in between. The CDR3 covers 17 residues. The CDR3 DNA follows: TGCGCCAGCAGCCAGGATCGACAGGGAGGAGGGGCCAACGTCCTGACTTTC. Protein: CASSQDRQGGGANVLTF.

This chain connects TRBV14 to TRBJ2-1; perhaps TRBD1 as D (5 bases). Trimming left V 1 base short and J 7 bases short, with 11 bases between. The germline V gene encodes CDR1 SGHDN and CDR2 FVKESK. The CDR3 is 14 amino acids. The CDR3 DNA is TGTGCCAGCAGCCAAGTGGGGCCATTGAATGAGCAGTTCTTC. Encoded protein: CASSQVGPLNEQFF.

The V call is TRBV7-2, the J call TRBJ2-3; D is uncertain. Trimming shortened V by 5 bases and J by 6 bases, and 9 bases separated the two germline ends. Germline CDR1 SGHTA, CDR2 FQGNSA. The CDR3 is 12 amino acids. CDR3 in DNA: TGTGCCAGCAGCCCTCGGGTCGATACGCAGTATTTT. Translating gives CASSPRVDTQYF.

In DNA form, the CDR3 reads TGTGCCAGCAGCTTAGCGGGGGACAGGGGGGAAGAGACCCAGTACTTC. This gives the protein CASSLAGDRGEETQYF. V usage is TRBV7-6 and J usage is TRBJ2-5; 11 bases agree with TRBD1. V lost 0 bases to trimming and J lost 3 bases; unmatched junction nucleotides: 3. The CDR3 extends over 16 amino acids. Per the germline V gene, CDR1 is SGHVS and CDR2 is FNYEAQ.

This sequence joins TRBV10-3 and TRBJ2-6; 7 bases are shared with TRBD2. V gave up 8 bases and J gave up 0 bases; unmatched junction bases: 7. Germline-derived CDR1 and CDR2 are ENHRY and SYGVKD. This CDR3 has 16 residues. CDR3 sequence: CAILKRGPSGANVLTF. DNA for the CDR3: TGTGCCATCTTGAAGCGGGGCCCCTCTGGGGCCAACGTCCTGACTTTC.

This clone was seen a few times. CDR3 in amino acids: CATSRGSGRGSYEQYF. The CDR3 DNA follows: TGTGCCACCAGCAGAGGATCGGGCAGGGGCTCCTACGAGCAGTACTTC. The chain is built from TRBV15 and TRBJ2-7; possible D gene TRBD1, 6 bases. This CDR3 is built from 16 residues. The germline V and J ends were trimmed by 1 base and 0 bases, with 13 bases remaining between them. Germline CDR1 is LNHNV and CDR2 is YYDKDF (reference sequence).

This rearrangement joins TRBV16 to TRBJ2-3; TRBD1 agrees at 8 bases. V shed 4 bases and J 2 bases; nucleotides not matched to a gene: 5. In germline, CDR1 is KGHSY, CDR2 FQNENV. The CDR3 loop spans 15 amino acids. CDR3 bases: TGTGCCAGCAGCCCCCGACAGGGGATCACAGATACGCAGTATTTT. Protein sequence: CASSPRQGITDTQYF.

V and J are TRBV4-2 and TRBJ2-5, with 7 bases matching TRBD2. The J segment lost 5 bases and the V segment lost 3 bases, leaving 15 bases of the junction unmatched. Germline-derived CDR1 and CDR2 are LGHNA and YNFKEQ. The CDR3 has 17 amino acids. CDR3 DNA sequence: TGTGCCAGCAGCCAGGGGGGGACGGGCTGGGATCGGGAGACCCAGTACTTC. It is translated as CASSQGGTGWDRETQYF.

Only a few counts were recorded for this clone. The DNA for the CDR3 is TGTGCCAGCAGTGTTGGGGCAAACCATATCTATGGCTACACCTTC. It specifies CASSVGANHIYGYTF. This chain uses TRBV25-1 with TRBJ1-2; maybe TRBD1 (5 bases). CDR3 length equals 15 residues. Germline V CDR1 and CDR2: MGHDK, SYGVNS. Trimming left V 4 bases short and J 4 bases short, with 16 bases between.

Here the CDR3 reads CASSKVLQWRVGNTIYF. As DNA, the CDR3 is TGTGCCAGCAGCAAAGTCCTTCAATGGAGGGTTGGAAACACCATATATTTT. V gene TRBV21-1 combines with J gene TRBJ1-3. TRBV21-1 represents a pseudogene. There are 17 residues in the CDR3.

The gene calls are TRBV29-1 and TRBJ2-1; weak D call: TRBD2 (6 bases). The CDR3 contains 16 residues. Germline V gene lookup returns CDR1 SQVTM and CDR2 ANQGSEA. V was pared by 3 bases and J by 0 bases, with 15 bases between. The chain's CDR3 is CSVEGFSGFSYNEQFF. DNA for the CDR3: TGCAGCGTTGAGGGTTTTAGCGGTTTCTCCTACAATGAGCAGTTCTTC.

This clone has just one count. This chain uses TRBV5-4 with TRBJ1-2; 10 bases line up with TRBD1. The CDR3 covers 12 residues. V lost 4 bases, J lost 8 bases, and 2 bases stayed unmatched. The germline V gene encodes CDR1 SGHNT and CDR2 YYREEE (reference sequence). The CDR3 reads CASSGTGEGYTF. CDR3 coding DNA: TGTGCCAGCAGCGGGACAGGGGAAGGCTACACCTTC.

The CDR3 spells CASRPTGGTGELFF. The DNA for the CDR3 is TGTGCCAGCAGGCCTACAGGGGGGACCGGGGAGCTGTTTTTT. The chain is built from TRBV6-5 and TRBJ2-2, with 8 bases that match TRBD1. Germline CDR1 is MNHEY and CDR2 is SVGAGI. After removal of 6 bases from V and 5 bases from J, the junction contained 5 bases not matched to a gene. This CDR3 has 14 residues.